This T cell receptor beta chain originates from a study of cytomegalovirus exposure and HLA in healthy donors. The CDR3 loop spans 15 amino acids. V was clipped by 6 bases and J by 7 bases; unmatched bases: 13. CDR1 and CDR2 (germline): LNHDA, SQIVND (reference sequence). Remarks on this clone: Its antigen is not known.

General observations from the study: In a later analysis, HLA-associated TCR beta chains were more clonally expanded than equally common others. Donor immune exposure was known only as CMV serostatus. The authors listed 164 TCR beta chains as cytomegalovirus-associated.

The PCR used 60 Vbeta and 13 Jbeta primers. As processed by the authors: A later analysis tallied tens of millions of unique TCR beta chains, approximately 10 million of them shared. Clones were read by immunoSEQ multiplex PCR, and TCRdb kept only the in-frame ones, dropping some. D and trimming come from the DNA, and the V and J calls and clone size come from that table. The table lists 200,000 or so clones, about four fifths of them singletons. The chain is built from TRBV19 and TRBJ2-5; 8 bases are a match to TRBD1. Sequencing used PBMCs. The receptor was derived from a woman aged 30 to 39 in good health and CMV-seropositive. The CDR3 loop is CASRSGQGDAGTQYF. The CDR3 bases are TGTGCCAGTAGGAGTGGACAGGGAGATGCTGGGACCCAGTACTTC.